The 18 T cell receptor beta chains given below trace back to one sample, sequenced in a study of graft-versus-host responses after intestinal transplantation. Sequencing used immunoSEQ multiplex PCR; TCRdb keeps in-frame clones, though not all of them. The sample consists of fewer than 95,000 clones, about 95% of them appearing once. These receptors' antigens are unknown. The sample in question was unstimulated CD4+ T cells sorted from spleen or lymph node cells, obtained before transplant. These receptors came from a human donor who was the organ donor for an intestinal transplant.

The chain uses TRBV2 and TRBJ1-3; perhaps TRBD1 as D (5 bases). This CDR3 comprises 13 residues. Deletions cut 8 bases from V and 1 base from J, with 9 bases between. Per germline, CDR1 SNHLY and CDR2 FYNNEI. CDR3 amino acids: CASRGGSGNTIYF. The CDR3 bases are TGTGCCAGCCGGGGGGGGTCTGGAAACACCATATATTTT.

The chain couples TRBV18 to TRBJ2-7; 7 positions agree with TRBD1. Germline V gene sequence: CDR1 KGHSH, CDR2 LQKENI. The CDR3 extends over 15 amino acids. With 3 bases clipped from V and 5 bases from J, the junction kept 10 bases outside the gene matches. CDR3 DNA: TGTGCCAGCTCACCCGGGACAGCCTCCCTAAACGAGCAGTACTTC. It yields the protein CASSPGTASLNEQYF.

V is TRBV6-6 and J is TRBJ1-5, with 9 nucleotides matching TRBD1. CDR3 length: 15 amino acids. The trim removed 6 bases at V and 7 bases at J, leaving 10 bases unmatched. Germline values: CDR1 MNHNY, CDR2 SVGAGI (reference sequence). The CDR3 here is CASRQGTGTRQPQHF. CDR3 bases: TGTGCCAGCAGGCAAGGGACAGGGACACGACAGCCCCAGCATTTT.

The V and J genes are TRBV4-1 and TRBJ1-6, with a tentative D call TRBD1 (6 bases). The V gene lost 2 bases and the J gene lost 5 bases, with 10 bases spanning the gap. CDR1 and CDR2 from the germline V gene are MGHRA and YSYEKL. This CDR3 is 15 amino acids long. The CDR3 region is CASSQQGNDNSPLHF. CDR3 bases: TGCGCCAGCAGCCAACAGGGGAACGATAATTCACCCCTCCACTTT.

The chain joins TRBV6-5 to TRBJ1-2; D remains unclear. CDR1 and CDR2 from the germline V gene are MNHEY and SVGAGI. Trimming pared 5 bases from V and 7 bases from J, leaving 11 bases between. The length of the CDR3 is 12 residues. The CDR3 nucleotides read TGTGCCAGCAGTGACGTCACACGTGGCTACACCTTC. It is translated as CASSDVTRGYTF.

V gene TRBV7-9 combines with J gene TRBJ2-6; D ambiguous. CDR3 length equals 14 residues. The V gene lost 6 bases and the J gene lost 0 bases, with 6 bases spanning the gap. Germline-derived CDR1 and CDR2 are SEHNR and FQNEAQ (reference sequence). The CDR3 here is CASRPGSGANVLTF. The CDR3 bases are TGTGCCAGCAGACCAGGCTCTGGGGCCAACGTCCTGACTTTC.

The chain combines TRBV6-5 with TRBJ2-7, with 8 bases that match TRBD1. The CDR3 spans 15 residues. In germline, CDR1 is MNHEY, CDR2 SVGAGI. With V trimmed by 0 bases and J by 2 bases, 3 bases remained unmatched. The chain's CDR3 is CASSYSSGGTYEQYF. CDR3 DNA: TGTGCCAGCAGTTACTCTTCAGGGGGCACCTACGAGCAGTACTTC.

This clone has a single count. In nucleotides, the CDR3 is TGTGCCAGCAGTGAATTGCCCCTCGGGGCAGGGGGCACTGAAGCTTTCTTT. Amino acid sequence: CASSELPLGAGGTEAFF. This chain links TRBV25-1 with TRBJ1-1, with 7 bases lining up with TRBD1. The CDR3 is 17 amino acids. The germline CDR1 and CDR2 sequences are MGHDK and SYGVNS. The V and J ends lost 1 base and 4 bases, in that order; junction bases with no gene match: 12. The full variable domain, its missing parts supplied by reference TRBV25-1 and TRBJ1-1, is EADIYQTPRYLVIGTGKKITLECSQTMGHDKMYWYQQDPGMELHLIHYSYGVNSTEKGDLSSESTVSRIRTEHFPLTLESARPSHTSQYLCASSELPLGAGGTEAFFGQGTRLTVV.

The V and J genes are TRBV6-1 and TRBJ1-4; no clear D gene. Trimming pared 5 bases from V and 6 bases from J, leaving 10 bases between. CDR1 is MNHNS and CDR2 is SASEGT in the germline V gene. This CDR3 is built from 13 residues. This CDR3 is CASSSREDEKLFF. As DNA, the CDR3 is TGTGCCAGCAGTTCCAGAGAGGATGAAAAACTGTTTTTT.

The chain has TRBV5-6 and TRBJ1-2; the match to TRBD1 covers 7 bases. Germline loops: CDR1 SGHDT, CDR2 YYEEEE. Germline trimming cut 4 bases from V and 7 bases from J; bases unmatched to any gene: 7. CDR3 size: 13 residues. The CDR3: CASSRRGQSGYTF. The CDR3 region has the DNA TGTGCCAGCAGCCGCCGGGGACAGTCTGGCTACACCTTC.

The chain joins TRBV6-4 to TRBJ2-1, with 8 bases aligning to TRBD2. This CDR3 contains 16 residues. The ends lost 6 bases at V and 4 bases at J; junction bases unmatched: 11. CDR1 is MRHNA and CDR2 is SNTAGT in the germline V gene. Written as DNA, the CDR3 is TGTGCCAGCAGCCCGAGGGCAGGACTAGCATACAATGAGCAGTTCTTC. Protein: CASSPRAGLAYNEQFF.

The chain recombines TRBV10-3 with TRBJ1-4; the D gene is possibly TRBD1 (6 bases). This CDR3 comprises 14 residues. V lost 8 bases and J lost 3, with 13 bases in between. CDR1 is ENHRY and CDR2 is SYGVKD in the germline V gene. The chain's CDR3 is CAISQGRPNEKLFF. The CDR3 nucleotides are TGTGCCATCTCCCAGGGGAGGCCTAATGAAAAACTGTTTTTT.

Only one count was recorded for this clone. CDR3 protein: CASSDVQNTGELFF. The CDR3 DNA follows: TGTGCCAGCAGCGACGTCCAGAACACCGGGGAGCTGTTTTTT. The chain combines TRBV7-3 with TRBJ2-2; D not resolved. This CDR3 contains 14 residues. CDR1 SGHTA and CDR2 FQGTGA come from the germline V gene. Trimming took 5 bases from V and 1 from J, leaving 8 bases between them. Looking up the rest from reference TRBV7-3 and TRBJ2-2 gives the full variable domain: GAGVSQTPSNKVTEKGKYVELRCDPISGHTALYWYRQSLGQGPEFLIYFQGTGAADDSGLPNDRFFAVRPEGSVSTLKIQRTERGDSAVYLCASSDVQNTGELFFGEGSRLTVL.

This chain's CDR3 is CASSEALPGQGRYEQYF. CDR3 DNA: TGTGCCAGCAGTGAAGCGCTCCCTGGACAGGGTAGATACGAGCAGTACTTC. V and J are TRBV6-1 and TRBJ2-7; 8 bases line up with TRBD1. CDR1 is MNHNS, CDR2 SASEGT, per germline. The CDR3 loop spans 17 amino acids. Unmatched junction bases numbered 11, after V lost 0 bases and J lost 4 bases.

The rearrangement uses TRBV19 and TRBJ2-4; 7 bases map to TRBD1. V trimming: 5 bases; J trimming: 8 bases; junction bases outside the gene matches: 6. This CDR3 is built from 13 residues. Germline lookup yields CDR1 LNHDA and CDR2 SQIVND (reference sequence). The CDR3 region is CASSAGTADIQYF. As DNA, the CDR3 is TGTGCCAGTAGTGCCGGGACAGCGGACATTCAGTACTTC.

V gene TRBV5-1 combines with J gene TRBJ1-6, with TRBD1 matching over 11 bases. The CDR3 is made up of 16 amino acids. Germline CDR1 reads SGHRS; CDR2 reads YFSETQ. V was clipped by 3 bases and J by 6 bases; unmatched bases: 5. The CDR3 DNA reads TGCGCCAGCAGCTGGGGACAGGGGGTGCTTAATTCACCCCTCCACTTT. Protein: CASSWGQGVLNSPLHF. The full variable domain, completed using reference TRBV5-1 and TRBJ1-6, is KAGVTQTPRYLIKTRGQQVTLSCSPISGHRSVSWYQQTPGQGLQFLFEYFSETQRNKGNFPGRFSGRQFSNSRSEMNVSTLELGDSALYLCASSWGQGVLNSPLHFGNGTRLTVT.

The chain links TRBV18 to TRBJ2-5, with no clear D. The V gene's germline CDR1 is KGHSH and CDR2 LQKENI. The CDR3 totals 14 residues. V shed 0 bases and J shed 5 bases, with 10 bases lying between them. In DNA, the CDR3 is TGTGCCAGCTCACCACCACAGTTCAGGGAGACCCAGTACTTC. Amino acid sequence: CASSPPQFRETQYF.

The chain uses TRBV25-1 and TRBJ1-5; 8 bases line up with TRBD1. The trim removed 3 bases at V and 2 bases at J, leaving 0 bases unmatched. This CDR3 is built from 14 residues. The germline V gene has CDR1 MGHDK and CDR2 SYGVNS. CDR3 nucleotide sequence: TGTGCCAGCAGTGAGACAGGGGGCAATCAGCCCCAGCATTTT. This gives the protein CASSETGGNQPQHF.